This T cell receptor beta chain was obtained from a study of blood T cell repertoires in COVID-19 (dated by TCRdb to 2020 to 2021). Context from the whole study: Samples from collaborators originated in the United States, Italy and Spain and spanned both the acute and convalescent phases of COVID-19. The sample metadata nearly always contained a de-identified subject ID, COVID-19 status, age in years and sex. The prospective study material was composed of cDNA or gDNA derived from T cells, B-cell-depleted T cells, or PBMCs. The samples were drawn from two sources: the first 160 participants of the ongoing ImmuneRACE study, and some 1,300 subjects contributed by 6 global collaborators. Subjects who had been exposed to COVID-19, were actively infected with it, or had recovered from it provided the deeply sampled blood TCRbeta repertoires that made up the dataset. The repertoires were made available in a free public database intended to serve as a resource for research on the immune response to SARS-CoV-2. Where HLA class I and class II types were available, the types were taken from metadata supplied by the sample provider, not from assay-based typing. General conclusions and limits of the study: Clinical and demographic metadata were provided uncurated, with the amount varying by source and participant.

Collaborating institutions collected whole blood in K2EDTA tubes following their own protocols. For TCRbeta analysis, collaborator samples were shipped as frozen whole blood, as isolated PBMCs, or as DNA extracted from either sample type. Remarks on this clone: The target of this receptor is not known. No base quality information exists; no much larger clone differs at one position.

The germline V gene (reference sequence) supplies CDR1 MNHNY and CDR2 SVGAGI. Clipping removes 5 bases from V and 7 bases from J, with 12 as the unmatched junction base count. There are 16 amino acids in the CDR3, from cysteine to phenylalanine inclusive. The only DNA kept is the CDR3, 48 bases in frame from the first base. The immunoSEQ Assay, a bias-controlled multiplex PCR, was used to amplify TCRbeta CDR3 regions from genomic DNA. Per the original workflow: The number of nucleated cells in each sample was estimated from the amplification of reference gene primers within the assay. To quantify the absolute abundance of each unique TCRbeta CDR3 rearrangement, sequence reads were collapsed and filtered. Productive Simpson clonality was computed per sample as the square root of Simpson's diversity index over productive rearrangements. Held by TCRdb, this immuneACCESS table contains in-frame sequences only and omits some clones. Under half of the omission traces to an unresolved V gene where checked; the cause of the rest is unknown. V and J calls and clone size follow that table, whereas D and trimming were derived from the DNA. The sample table holds around 200,000 clones, of which around 82% were seen once. Together, the top ten hold roughly 9.8% of the sample.

The specimen sequenced was peripheral blood. This sequence was found in an elderly woman with acute or convalescent COVID-19. The chain was built from TRBV6-6 and TRBJ2-2; 8 middle bases align to TRBD2. The bases read TGTGCCAGCAGTCACCCAGCGGGAGAAAGGGGCGGGGAGCTGTTTTTT. It translates to CASSHPAGERGGELFF.